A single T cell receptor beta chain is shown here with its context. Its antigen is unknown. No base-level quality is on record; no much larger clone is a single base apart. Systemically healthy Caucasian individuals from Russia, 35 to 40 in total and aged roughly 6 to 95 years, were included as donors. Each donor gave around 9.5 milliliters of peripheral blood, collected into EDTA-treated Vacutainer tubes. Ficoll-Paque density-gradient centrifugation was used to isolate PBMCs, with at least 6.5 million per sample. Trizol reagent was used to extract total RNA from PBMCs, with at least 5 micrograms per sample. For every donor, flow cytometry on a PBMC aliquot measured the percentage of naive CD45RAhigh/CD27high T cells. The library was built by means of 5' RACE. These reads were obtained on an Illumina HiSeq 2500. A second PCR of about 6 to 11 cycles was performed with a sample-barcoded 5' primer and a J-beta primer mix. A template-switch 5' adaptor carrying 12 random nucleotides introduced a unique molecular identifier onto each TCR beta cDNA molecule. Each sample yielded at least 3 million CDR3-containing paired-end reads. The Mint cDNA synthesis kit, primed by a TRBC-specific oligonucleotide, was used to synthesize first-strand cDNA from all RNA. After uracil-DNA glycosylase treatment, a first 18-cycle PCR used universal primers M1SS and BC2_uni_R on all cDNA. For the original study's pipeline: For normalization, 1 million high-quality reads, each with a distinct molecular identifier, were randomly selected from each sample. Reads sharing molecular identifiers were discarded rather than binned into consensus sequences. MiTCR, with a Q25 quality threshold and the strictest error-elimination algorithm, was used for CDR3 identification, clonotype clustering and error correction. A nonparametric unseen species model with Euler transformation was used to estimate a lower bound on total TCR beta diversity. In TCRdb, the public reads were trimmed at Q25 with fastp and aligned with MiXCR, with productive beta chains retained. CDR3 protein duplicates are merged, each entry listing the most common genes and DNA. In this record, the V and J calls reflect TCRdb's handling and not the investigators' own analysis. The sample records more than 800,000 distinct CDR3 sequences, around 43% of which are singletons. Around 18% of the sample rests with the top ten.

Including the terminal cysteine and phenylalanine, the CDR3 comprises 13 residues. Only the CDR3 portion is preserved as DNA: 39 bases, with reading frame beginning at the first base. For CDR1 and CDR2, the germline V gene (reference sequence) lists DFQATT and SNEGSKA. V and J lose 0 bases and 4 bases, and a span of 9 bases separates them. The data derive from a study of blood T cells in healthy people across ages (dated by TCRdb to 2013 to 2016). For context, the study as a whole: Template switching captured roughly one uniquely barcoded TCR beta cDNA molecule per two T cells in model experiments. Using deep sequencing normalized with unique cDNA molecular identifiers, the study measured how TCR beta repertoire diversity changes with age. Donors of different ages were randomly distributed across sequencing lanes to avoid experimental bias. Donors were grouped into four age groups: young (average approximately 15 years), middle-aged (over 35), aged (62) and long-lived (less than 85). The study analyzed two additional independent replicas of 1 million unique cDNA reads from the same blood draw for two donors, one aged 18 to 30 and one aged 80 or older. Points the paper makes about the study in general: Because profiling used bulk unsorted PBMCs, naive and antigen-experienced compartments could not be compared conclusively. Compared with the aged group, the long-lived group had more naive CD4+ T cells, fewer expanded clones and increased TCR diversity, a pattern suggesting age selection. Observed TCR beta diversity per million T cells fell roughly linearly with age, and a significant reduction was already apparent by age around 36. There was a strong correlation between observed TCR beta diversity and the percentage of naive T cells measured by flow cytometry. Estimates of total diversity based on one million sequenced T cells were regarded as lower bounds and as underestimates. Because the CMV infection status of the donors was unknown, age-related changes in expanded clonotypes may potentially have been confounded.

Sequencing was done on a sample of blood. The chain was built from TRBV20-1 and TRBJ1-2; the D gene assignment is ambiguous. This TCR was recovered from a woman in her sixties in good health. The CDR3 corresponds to CSARDSNSYGYTF. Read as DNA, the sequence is TGCAGTGCTAGAGATAGTAATTCCTATGGCTACACCTTC.